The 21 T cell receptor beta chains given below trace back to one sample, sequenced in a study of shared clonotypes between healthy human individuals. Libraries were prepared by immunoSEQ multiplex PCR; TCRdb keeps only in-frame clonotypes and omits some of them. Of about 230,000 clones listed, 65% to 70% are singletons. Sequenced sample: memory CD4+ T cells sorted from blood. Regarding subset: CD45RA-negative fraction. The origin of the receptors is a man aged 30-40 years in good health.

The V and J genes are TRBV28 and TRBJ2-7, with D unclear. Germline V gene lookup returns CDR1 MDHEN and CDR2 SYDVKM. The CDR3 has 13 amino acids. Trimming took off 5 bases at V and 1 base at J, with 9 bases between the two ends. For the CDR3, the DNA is TGTGCCAGCAGTGGACCTGTTTCCTACGAGCAGTACTTC. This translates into CASSGPVSYEQYF.

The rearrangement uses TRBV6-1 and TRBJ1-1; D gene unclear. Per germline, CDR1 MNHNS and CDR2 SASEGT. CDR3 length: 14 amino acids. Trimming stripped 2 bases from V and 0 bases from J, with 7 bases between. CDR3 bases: TGTGCCAGCAGTGAATCAACCATGAACACTGAAGCTTTCTTT. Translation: CASSESTMNTEAFF.

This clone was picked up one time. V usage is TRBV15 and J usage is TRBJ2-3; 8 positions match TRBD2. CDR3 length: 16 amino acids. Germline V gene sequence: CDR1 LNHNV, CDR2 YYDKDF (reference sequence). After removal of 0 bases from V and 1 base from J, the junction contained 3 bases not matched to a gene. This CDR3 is CATSRELAVGTDTQYF. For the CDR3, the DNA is TGTGCCACCAGCAGAGAACTAGCGGTAGGCACAGATACGCAGTATTTT.

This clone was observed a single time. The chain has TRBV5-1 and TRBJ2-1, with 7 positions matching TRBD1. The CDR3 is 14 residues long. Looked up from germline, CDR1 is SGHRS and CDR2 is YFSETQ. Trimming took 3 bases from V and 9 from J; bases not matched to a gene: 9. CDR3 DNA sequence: TGCGCCAGCAGCTCGACAGGGCTTAGGGGTGAGCAGTTCTTC. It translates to CASSSTGLRGEQFF.

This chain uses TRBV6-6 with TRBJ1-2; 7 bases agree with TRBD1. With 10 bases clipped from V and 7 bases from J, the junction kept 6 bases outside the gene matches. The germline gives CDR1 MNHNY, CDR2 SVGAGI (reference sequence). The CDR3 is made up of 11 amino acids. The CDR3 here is CATGTDGGYTF. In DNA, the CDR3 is TGTGCCACGGGGACAGATGGTGGCTACACCTTC.

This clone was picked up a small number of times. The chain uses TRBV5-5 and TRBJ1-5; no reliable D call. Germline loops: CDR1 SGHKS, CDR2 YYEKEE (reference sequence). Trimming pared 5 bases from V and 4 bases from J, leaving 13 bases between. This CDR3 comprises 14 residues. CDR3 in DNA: TGTGCCAGCAGTACATTCCAGGATAATCAGCCCCAGCATTTT. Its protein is CASSTFQDNQPQHF.

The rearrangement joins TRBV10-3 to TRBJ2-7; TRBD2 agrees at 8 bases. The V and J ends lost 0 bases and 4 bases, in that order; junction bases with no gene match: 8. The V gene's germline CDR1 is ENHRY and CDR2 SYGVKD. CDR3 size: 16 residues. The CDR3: CAISESGSGSRYEQYF. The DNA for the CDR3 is TGTGCCATCAGTGAGTCGGGCAGCGGGAGTAGGTACGAGCAGTACTTC.

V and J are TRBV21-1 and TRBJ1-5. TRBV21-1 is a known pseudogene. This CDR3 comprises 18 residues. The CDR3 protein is CASSKARRGFFGNQPQHF. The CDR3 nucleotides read TGTGCCAGCAGCAAAGCGAGACGGGGGTTTTTTGGCAATCAGCCCCAGCATTTT.

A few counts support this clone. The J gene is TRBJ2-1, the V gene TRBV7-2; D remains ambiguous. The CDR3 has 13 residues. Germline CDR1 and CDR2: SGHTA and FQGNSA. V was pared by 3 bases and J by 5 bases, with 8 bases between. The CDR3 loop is CASSFHRDNEQFF. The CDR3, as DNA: TGTGCCAGCAGCTTTCACCGTGACAATGAGCAGTTCTTC.

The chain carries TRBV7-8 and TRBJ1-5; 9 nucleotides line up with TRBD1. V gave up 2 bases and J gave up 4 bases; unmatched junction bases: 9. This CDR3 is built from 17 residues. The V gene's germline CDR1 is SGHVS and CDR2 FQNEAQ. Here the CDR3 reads CASSLPGQGITNQPQHF. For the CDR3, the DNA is TGTGCCAGCAGCTTACCGGGACAGGGTATTACTAATCAGCCCCAGCATTTT.

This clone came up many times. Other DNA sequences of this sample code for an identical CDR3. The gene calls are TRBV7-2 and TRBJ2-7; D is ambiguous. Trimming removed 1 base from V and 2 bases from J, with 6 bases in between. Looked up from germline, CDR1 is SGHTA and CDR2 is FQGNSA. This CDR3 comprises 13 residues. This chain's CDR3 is CASSLGRAYEQYF. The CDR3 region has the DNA TGTGCCAGCAGCTTAGGCAGAGCCTACGAGCAGTACTTC.

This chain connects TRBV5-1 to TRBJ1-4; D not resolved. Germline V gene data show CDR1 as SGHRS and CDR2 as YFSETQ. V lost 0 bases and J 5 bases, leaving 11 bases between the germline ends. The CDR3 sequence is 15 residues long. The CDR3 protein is CASSLASGPNEKLFF. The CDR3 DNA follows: TGCGCCAGCAGCTTGGCCTCAGGTCCGAATGAAAAACTGTTTTTT.

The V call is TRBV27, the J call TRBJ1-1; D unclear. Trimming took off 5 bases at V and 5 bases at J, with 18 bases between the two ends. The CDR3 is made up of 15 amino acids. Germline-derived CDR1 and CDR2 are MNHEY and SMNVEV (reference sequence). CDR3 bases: TGTGCCAGCAGTCCCCCCTCAGTGCGAGCGACTGAAGCTTTCTTT. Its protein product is CASSPPSVRATEAFF.

The DNA of the CDR3 is TGTGCCATCAAGGACAGGCGAGAAGCTTTCTTT. Its protein is CAIKDRREAFF. The rearrangement uses TRBV19 and TRBJ1-1, with TRBD1 matching 7 bases. V lost 10 bases and J lost 8; bases outside the gene matches: 7. CDR1 is LNHDA, CDR2 SQIVND, per germline (reference sequence). The CDR3 is made up of 11 amino acids. The whole variable domain, remainder taken from reference TRBV19 and TRBJ1-1, is DGGITQSPKYLFRKEGQNVTLSCEQNLNHDAMYWYRQDPGQGLRLIYYSQIVNDFQKGDIAEGYSVSREKKESFPLTVTSAQKNPTAFYLCAIKDRREAFFGQGTRLTVV.

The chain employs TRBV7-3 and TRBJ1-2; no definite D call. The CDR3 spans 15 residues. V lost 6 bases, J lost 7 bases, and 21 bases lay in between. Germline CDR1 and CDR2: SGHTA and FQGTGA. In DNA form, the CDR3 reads TGTGCCAGCAGAAACCCCGAGATTAGTGGAGGTGGCTACACCTTC. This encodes CASRNPEISGGGYTF.

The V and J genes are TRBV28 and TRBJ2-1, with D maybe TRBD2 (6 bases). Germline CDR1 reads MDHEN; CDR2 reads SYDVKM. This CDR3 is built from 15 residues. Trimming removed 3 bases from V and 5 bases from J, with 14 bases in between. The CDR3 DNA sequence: TGTGCCAGCAGTTTCGCGGGGTATCTCAACAATGAGCAGTTCTTC. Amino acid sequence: CASSFAGYLNNEQFF.

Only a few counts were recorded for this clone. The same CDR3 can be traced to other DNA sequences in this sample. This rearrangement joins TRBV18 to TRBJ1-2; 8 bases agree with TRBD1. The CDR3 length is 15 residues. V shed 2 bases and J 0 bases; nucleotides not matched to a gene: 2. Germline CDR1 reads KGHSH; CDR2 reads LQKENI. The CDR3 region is CASSPGQGPNYGYTF. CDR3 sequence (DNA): TGTGCCAGCTCACCAGGACAGGGCCCTAACTATGGCTACACCTTC. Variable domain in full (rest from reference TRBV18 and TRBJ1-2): NAGVMQNPRHLVRRRGQEARLRCSPMKGHSHVYWYRQLPEEGLKFMVYLQKENIIDESGMPKERFSAEFPKEGPSILRIQQVVRGDSAAYFCASSPGQGPNYGYTFGSGTRLTVV.

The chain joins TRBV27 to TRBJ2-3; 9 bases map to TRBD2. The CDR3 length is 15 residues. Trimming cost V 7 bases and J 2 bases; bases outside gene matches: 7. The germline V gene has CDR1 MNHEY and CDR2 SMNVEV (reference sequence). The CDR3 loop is CASTLSGSNTDTQYF. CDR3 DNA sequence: TGTGCCAGCACCCTTAGCGGGAGTAACACAGATACGCAGTATTTT.

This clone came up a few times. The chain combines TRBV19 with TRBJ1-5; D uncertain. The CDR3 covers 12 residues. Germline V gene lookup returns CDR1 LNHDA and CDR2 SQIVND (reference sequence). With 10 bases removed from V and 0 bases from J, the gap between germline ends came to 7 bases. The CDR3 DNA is TGTGCCACTTCATTTAGCAATCAGCCCCAGCATTTT. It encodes CATSFSNQPQHF.

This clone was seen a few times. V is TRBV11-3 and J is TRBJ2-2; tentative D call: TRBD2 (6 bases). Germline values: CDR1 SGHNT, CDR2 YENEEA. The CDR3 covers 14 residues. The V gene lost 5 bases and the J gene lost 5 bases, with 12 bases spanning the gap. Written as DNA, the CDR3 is TGTGCCAGCAGCCGTGGGACTTCTACCGGGGAGCTGTTTTTT. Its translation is CASSRGTSTGELFF.

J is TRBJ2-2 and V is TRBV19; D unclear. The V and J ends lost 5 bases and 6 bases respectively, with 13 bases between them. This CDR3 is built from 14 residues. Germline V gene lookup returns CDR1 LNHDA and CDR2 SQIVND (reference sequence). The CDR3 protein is CASSPPRVSGELFF. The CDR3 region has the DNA TGTGCCAGTAGTCCACCAAGGGTTTCCGGGGAGCTGTTTTTT.